The 29 T cell receptor beta chains listed next were all sequenced from one sample in a study of blood T cell repertoires in COVID-19. Assay: immunoSEQ multiplex PCR; the TCRdb copy retains only in-frame clones and omits some. Among roughly 200,000 clones listed, roughly 90% were seen once. The sequenced material came from PBMCs or T cells enriched from blood (not recorded which). These receptors all come from a woman aged 50 to 60 in a cohort exposed to, infected with or recovered from COVID-19 (not recorded which).

In DNA form, the CDR3 reads TGTGCCAGCAGCCAAGATTCACAGGGGACCTACGAGCAGTACTTC. This gives the protein CASSQDSQGTYEQYF. The rearrangement links TRBV4-2 to TRBJ2-7; TRBD1 matches 7 bases. V trimming: 0 bases; J trimming: 2 bases; junction bases outside the gene matches: 4. Per germline, CDR1 LGHNA and CDR2 YNFKEQ. CDR3 size: 15 residues.

The gene calls are TRBV11-2 and TRBJ2-1; D is possibly TRBD1 (9 bases). The CDR3 contains 15 residues. Trimming took 3 bases from V and 6 from J, leaving 15 bases between them. Germline lookup yields CDR1 SGHAT and CDR2 FQNNGV. CDR3 DNA sequence: TGTGCCAGCAGCTTTAGCGGGACAGGGATCAATGAGCAGTTCTTC. It is translated as CASSFSGTGINEQFF.

V is TRBV9 and J is TRBJ1-3; D uncertain. Germline CDR1 reads SGDLS; CDR2 reads YYNGEE. Trimming stripped 0 bases from V and 0 bases from J, with 7 bases between. The CDR3 sequence is 15 residues long. CDR3 protein: CASSVDGSSGNTIYF. The CDR3 region has the DNA TGTGCCAGCAGCGTAGATGGCAGCTCTGGAAACACCATATATTTT.

This clone was seen a single time. The chain is built from TRBV28 and TRBJ2-1; D is perhaps TRBD2 (5 bases). Germline lookup yields CDR1 MDHEN and CDR2 SYDVKM. V was pared by 5 bases and J by 2 bases, with 7 bases between. The CDR3 consists of 13 residues. The CDR3 DNA reads TGTGCCAGCAGTGGAGGCCCCTACAATGAGCAGTTCTTC. Its translation: CASSGGPYNEQFF.

This sequence joins TRBV19 and TRBJ1-4, with D possibly TRBD1 on 5 matching bases. The CDR3 is made up of 15 amino acids. Germline CDR1 and CDR2: LNHDA and SQIVND (reference sequence). Trimming pared 5 bases from V and 5 bases from J, leaving 15 bases between. CDR3 loop: CASSPHRSQNEKLFF. The CDR3, as DNA: TGTGCCAGTAGTCCGCACAGGAGCCAAAATGAAAAACTGTTTTTT.

DNA of the CDR3: TGTGCCAGTAGTTGGAGGACAGGCTCGCACGAGCAGTACTTC. Translating gives CASSWRTGSHEQYF. This sequence joins TRBV19 and TRBJ2-7; 7 nucleotides agree with TRBD1. With V trimmed by 5 bases and J by 5 bases, 9 bases remained unmatched. The germline V gene encodes CDR1 LNHDA and CDR2 SQIVND (reference sequence). The CDR3 is made up of 14 amino acids.

CDR3: CASSVIGLANTGELFF. The CDR3 nucleotides read TGTGCCAGCAGCGTGATCGGACTAGCGAACACCGGGGAGCTGTTTTTT. This rearrangement joins TRBV9 to TRBJ2-2, with 7 bases aligning to TRBD2. The V gene's germline CDR1 is SGDLS and CDR2 YYNGEE. The ends lost 2 bases at V and 0 bases at J; junction bases unmatched: 4. This CDR3 comprises 16 residues.

The sample holds a few counts of this clone. This sequence joins TRBV7-2 and TRBJ1-2, with 9 bases fitting TRBD1. The junction had 5 bases not matched to a gene; V was cut back by 4 bases and J by 8 bases. The length of the CDR3 is 13 residues. Per the germline V gene, CDR1 is SGHTA and CDR2 is FQGNSA. CDR3 region: CASSSGQGWGYTF. The CDR3 DNA follows: TGTGCCAGCAGCTCAGGACAGGGGTGGGGCTACACCTTC.

The chain uses TRBV29-1 and TRBJ2-1, with 10 bases aligning to TRBD2. This CDR3 has 17 residues. With V trimmed by 0 bases and J by 4 bases, 9 bases remained unmatched. Germline CDR1 reads SQVTM; CDR2 reads ANQGSEA. CDR3 amino acids: CSVEDGASGGRYNEQFF. CDR3 sequence (DNA): TGCAGCGTTGAAGATGGGGCTAGCGGGGGTAGGTACAATGAGCAGTTCTTC.

This clone was seen only a few times. The chain couples TRBV2 to TRBJ2-7; 7 nucleotides agree with TRBD1. CDR3 length: 16 residues. J lost 0 bases, V lost 6 bases, and 11 bases had no gene match. Germline CDR1 is SNHLY and CDR2 is FYNNEI. In DNA, the CDR3 is TGTGCCAGCAGGGAAAAGACAGGGTCAGGCTCCTACGAGCAGTACTTC. This translates into CASREKTGSGSYEQYF. The complete variable domain, with remaining parts taken from reference TRBV2 and TRBJ2-7, reads EPEVTQTPSHQVTQMGQEVILRCVPISNHLYFYWYRQILGQKVEFLVSFYNNEISEKSEIFDDQFSVERPDGSNFTLKIRSTKLEDSAMYFCASREKTGSGSYEQYFGPGTRLTVT.

This sequence joins TRBV5-4 and TRBJ2-7; 8 bases line up with TRBD1. Germline CDR1 is SGHNT and CDR2 is YYREEE (reference sequence). Trimming cost V 5 bases and J 3 bases; bases outside gene matches: 4. The CDR3 runs 13 residues. Here the CDR3 DNA reads TGTGCCAGCAGGGATGGACAGGGCTACGAGCAGTACTTC. It is translated as CASRDGQGYEQYF.

The gene calls are TRBV18 and TRBJ1-1; tentatively, D is TRBD1 (6 bases). The CDR3 length is 14 residues. Germline assignment: CDR1 KGHSH and CDR2 LQKENI. The ends were cut back, 2 bases at V and 4 bases at J, with 11 bases in the middle. CDR3 sequence reads: CASSPKGGGTEAFF. The CDR3 coding sequence is TGTGCCAGCTCACCAAAAGGGGGGGGCACTGAAGCTTTCTTT. The full variable domain, rest sourced from reference TRBV18 and TRBJ1-1, is NAGVMQNPRHLVRRRGQEARLRCSPMKGHSHVYWYRQLPEEGLKFMVYLQKENIIDESGMPKERFSAEFPKEGPSILRIQQVVRGDSAAYFCASSPKGGGTEAFFGQGTRLTVV.

The chain recombines TRBV12-3 or TRBV12-4 with TRBJ1-2, with D maybe TRBD1 (6 bases). The V and J ends lost 3 bases and 8 bases respectively, with 10 bases between them. The CDR3 runs to 12 residues. The CDR3 DNA reads as TGTGCCAGCAGTTTCACAGGGAACGGCTACACCTTC. Amino acids: CASSFTGNGYTF.

This chain joins TRBV4-1 and TRBJ2-3, with TRBD2 identical over 10 bases. The V and J ends lost 5 bases and 3 bases, in that order; junction bases with no gene match: 5. CDR1 is MGHRA and CDR2 is YSYEKL in the germline V gene. CDR3 length equals 15 residues. CDR3 loop: CASSLSGGATDTQYF. The CDR3 DNA follows: TGCGCCAGCAGCTTAAGCGGGGGGGCGACAGATACGCAGTATTTT.

The chain joins TRBV4-3 to TRBJ1-4; 8 bases match TRBD1. This CDR3 contains 15 residues. V lost 4 bases and J lost 7; bases outside the gene matches: 8. CDR1 is LGHNA, CDR2 YSLEER, per germline. CDR3: CASSRSGTGREKLFF. CDR3 DNA: TGCGCCAGCAGCCGCTCCGGGACAGGACGTGAAAAACTGTTTTTT.

The chain couples TRBV11-2 to TRBJ2-3; D is uncertain. The length of the CDR3 is 15 residues. Per the germline V gene, CDR1 is SGHAT and CDR2 is FQNNGV. Trimming took off 2 bases at V and 1 base at J, with 10 bases between the two ends. The CDR3 loop reads CASSLRIQGTDTQYF. The CDR3 region has the DNA TGTGCCAGCAGCTTAAGGATCCAGGGCACAGATACGCAGTATTTT.

The chain is built from TRBV3-1 (or the pseudogene TRBV3-2) and TRBJ2-5; TRBD2 agrees at 13 bases. The trim removed 4 bases at V and 0 bases at J, leaving 5 bases unmatched. This CDR3 is built from 17 residues. Germline V gene sequence: CDR1 LGHDT, CDR2 YNNKEL (reference sequence). The CDR3 region is CASSLGLAGEDQETQYF. CDR3 DNA sequence: TGTGCCAGCAGCCTCGGACTAGCGGGGGAGGACCAAGAGACCCAGTACTTC.

V is TRBV9 and J is TRBJ1-2; 8 bases agree with TRBD1. This CDR3 has 15 amino acids. Germline loops: CDR1 SGDLS, CDR2 YYNGEE. Germline trimming cut 3 bases from V and 4 bases from J; bases unmatched to any gene: 8. DNA for the CDR3: TGTGCCAGCAGCGCCTCGACAGGGGCCTTCTATGGCTACACCTTC. This gives the protein CASSASTGAFYGYTF.

The chain uses TRBV6-5 and TRBJ2-7; TRBD1 matches at 11 bases. Germline CDR1 and CDR2: MNHEY and SVGAGI. The CDR3 runs to 14 residues. Unmatched junction bases numbered 4, after V lost 5 bases and J lost 4 bases. As DNA, the CDR3 is TGTGCCAGCAGTCGCGGGACAGGGGGATACGAGCAGTACTTC. It codes for CASSRGTGGYEQYF.

The chain uses TRBV21-1 and TRBJ1-4; the table's D call of TRBD1 was not tested on the DNA. TRBV21-1 is deemed a pseudogene. This CDR3 is built from 18 residues. The CDR3 DNA is TGTGCCAGCAGCAATCGGGGCAGGGGGAGAAGGAGCAGCGAAAAACTGTTTTTT. It is translated as CASSNRGRGRRSSEKLFF.

The V and J genes are TRBV20-1 and TRBJ2-1; D gene ambiguous. V gave up 3 bases and J gave up 10 bases, with 7 bases separating them. This CDR3 has 10 residues. Germline lookup yields CDR1 DFQATT and CDR2 SNEGSKA (reference sequence). The CDR3 here is CSASVREQFF. The CDR3 nucleotides are TGCAGTGCTAGTGTGCGGGAGCAGTTCTTC.

This clone was detected once. The CDR3 loop reads CASSERVETQYF. The CDR3 bases are TGCGCCAGCAGCGAGAGGGTGGAGACCCAGTACTTC. The chain carries TRBV5-1 and TRBJ2-5; TRBD2 might be the D (5 bases). The CDR3 has 12 amino acids. CDR1 and CDR2 from the germline V gene are SGHRS and YFSETQ. Trimming shortened V by 4 bases and J by 5 bases, and 9 bases separated the two germline ends.

This clone has more than one count but fewer than ten. The chain uses TRBV7-9 and TRBJ1-4; the D is unclear. There are 12 residues in the CDR3. V was clipped by 5 bases and J by 7 bases, with 8 bases between them. CDR1 is SEHNR, CDR2 FQNEAQ, per germline (reference sequence). DNA of the CDR3: TGTGCCAGCAGCGACAATCGTGAAAAACTGTTTTTT. This codes for CASSDNREKLFF.

This clone was counted a few times. The CDR3: CASLRGVRDTEAFF. CDR3 DNA: TGTGCCAGCCTTAGGGGCGTCCGGGACACTGAAGCTTTCTTT. This chain connects TRBV27 to TRBJ1-1; TRBD1 might be the D (5 bases). CDR1 and CDR2 (germline): MNHEY, SMNVEV (reference sequence). Trimming left V 8 bases short and J 3 bases short, with 16 bases between. This CDR3 is 14 amino acids long.

The J gene is TRBJ2-7, the V gene TRBV14, with 7 positions matching TRBD1. Germline V gene data show CDR1 as SGHDN and CDR2 as FVKESK. Trimming at V came to 0 bases and at J to 0 bases, leaving 2 bases not matched to a gene. The CDR3 length is 15 residues. The CDR3 DNA sequence: TGTGCCAGCAGCCAAGAGCGACAGGGCTCCTACGAGCAGTACTTC. Protein product: CASSQERQGSYEQYF.

In this sample, this clone turned up once. The chain links TRBV30 to TRBJ2-3; D remains unclear. The CDR3 is 12 amino acids. V gave up 0 bases and J gave up 4 bases, with 5 bases separating them. CDR1 is GTSNPN, CDR2 SVGIG, per germline (reference sequence). Written as DNA, the CDR3 is TGTGCCTGGAGTGTGCTATCAGATACGCAGTATTTT. It specifies CAWSVLSDTQYF.

Points on this clone: One junction end disagrees with the germline gene, perhaps due to a read error. The V gene is TRBV29-1, the J gene TRBJ1-1; D gene unclear. Looked up from germline, CDR1 is SQVTM and CDR2 is ANQGSEA. This CDR3 region has 11 residues. CDR3 coding DNA: TGTTCCCTTGGACTGATCACTGAAGCTTTCTTT. It encodes CSLGLITEAFF.

The gene calls are TRBV2 and TRBJ2-7, with 8 bases aligning to TRBD1. The CDR3 has 14 amino acids. V dropped 2 bases and J dropped 1; count of bases not matched to a gene: 1. CDR1 SNHLY and CDR2 FYNNEI come from the germline V gene. This CDR3 reads CASSEQGASYEQYF. The CDR3 DNA follows: TGTGCCAGCAGTGAACAGGGGGCATCCTACGAGCAGTACTTC.

Here the CDR3 DNA reads TGTGCCAGCTCACCTTTAAGAACAGGGGGAGATTCACCCCTCCACTTT. Its protein is CASSPLRTGGDSPLHF. The V gene is TRBV18, the J gene TRBJ1-6; 8 bases line up with TRBD1. Germline trimming cut 3 bases from V and 8 bases from J; bases unmatched to any gene: 9. Germline V gives CDR1 KGHSH, CDR2 LQKENI. The CDR3 contains 16 residues. The full variable domain, in which reference TRBV18 and TRBJ1-6 provide the parts outside the CDR3, is NAGVMQNPRHLVRRRGQEARLRCSPMKGHSHVYWYRQLPEEGLKFMVYLQKENIIDESGMPKERFSAEFPKEGPSILRIQQVVRGDSAAYFCASSPLRTGGDSPLHFGNGTRLTVT.